What follows is one TCR beta chain and its context. Its cognate antigen is unknown. CDR3 size: 16 residues. These data originate in a study of T cells expressing NK-cell markers. As for the study in general: In sorted CD3+CD56+NKG2C+, CD3+CD56+NKG2C- and CD3+CD56-NKG2C+ T cells, TCR beta repertoires were obtained. The authors sequenced eight donors, of whom seven were HCMV-seropositive and one was seronegative. Study-level results: Top CD8+ clonotypes included the dominant CD3+CD56+NKG2C+ clonotypes in six donors.

The TCR beta cDNA came from 5'RACE template switching with UMIs. TCRdb re-called the 5' RACE reads; one entry per CDR3 protein, DNA not given. The sample data list approximately 150,000 distinct CDR3 sequences. The chain links TRBV12-3 or TRBV12-4 to TRBJ2-1; TCRdb outputs TRBD1, but without DNA this stays unchecked. Source material: blood T cells: a sorted CD56 or NKG2C T cell subset, CD4+ or CD8+ T cells, or bulk PBMC T cells (not recorded which). The TCR sequence derives from a man between 18 and 29 years old in good health. The chain's CDR3 is CASSLVEWGYHNEQFF.